This T cell receptor beta chain originates from a study of blood T cell repertoires in COVID-19. Study summary: Sources were T cells, B-cell-depleted T cells, or PBMCs; the material itself was cDNA or gDNA.

CDR3 length: 14 residues. Trimming shortened V by 2 bases and J by 7 bases, and 9 bases separated the two germline ends. From germline, CDR1 is MNHNS and CDR2 SASEGT. Authors' data handling: For nucleated cells, counts were estimated from reference gene primer amplification. Produced via immunoSEQ multiplex PCR; TCRdb's table is partial and in-frame only. V and J calls and clone size come straight from that table; D and trimming were deduced from the DNA. The repertoire holds about 54,000 clones, with 80% to 85% as singletons. This clone was counted a few times. The sequence derives from a woman aged 55-69 years with acute or convalescent COVID-19. The material sequenced was peripheral blood. The chain combines TRBV6-1 with TRBJ1-6, with D uncertain. The CDR3 DNA sequence: TGTGCCAGCAGTGAACAGAGGTGGAATTCACCCCTCCACTTT. It is translated as CASSEQRWNSPLHF.